Described below is a single T cell receptor (beta chain) sequence and its context. This entry belongs to a study of blood T cell repertoires in COVID-19. Libraries were prepared by immunoSEQ multiplex PCR; TCRdb keeps only in-frame clonotypes and omits some of them. The data contain roughly 120,000 clones, 60% to 85% of them singletons. The CDR3 loop spans 15 amino acids. This clonotype was sampled from a human donor with acute or convalescent COVID-19. The donor label of this sample is uncertain. The sample taken for sequencing was peripheral blood. The chain is built from TRBV21-1 and TRBJ1-2. TRBV21-1 is tagged as a pseudogene. CDR3 in DNA: TGTGCCAGCAGCAAAGGCCCGGGATTGGTCTATGGCTACACCTTC. Its protein is CASSKGPGLVYGYTF.